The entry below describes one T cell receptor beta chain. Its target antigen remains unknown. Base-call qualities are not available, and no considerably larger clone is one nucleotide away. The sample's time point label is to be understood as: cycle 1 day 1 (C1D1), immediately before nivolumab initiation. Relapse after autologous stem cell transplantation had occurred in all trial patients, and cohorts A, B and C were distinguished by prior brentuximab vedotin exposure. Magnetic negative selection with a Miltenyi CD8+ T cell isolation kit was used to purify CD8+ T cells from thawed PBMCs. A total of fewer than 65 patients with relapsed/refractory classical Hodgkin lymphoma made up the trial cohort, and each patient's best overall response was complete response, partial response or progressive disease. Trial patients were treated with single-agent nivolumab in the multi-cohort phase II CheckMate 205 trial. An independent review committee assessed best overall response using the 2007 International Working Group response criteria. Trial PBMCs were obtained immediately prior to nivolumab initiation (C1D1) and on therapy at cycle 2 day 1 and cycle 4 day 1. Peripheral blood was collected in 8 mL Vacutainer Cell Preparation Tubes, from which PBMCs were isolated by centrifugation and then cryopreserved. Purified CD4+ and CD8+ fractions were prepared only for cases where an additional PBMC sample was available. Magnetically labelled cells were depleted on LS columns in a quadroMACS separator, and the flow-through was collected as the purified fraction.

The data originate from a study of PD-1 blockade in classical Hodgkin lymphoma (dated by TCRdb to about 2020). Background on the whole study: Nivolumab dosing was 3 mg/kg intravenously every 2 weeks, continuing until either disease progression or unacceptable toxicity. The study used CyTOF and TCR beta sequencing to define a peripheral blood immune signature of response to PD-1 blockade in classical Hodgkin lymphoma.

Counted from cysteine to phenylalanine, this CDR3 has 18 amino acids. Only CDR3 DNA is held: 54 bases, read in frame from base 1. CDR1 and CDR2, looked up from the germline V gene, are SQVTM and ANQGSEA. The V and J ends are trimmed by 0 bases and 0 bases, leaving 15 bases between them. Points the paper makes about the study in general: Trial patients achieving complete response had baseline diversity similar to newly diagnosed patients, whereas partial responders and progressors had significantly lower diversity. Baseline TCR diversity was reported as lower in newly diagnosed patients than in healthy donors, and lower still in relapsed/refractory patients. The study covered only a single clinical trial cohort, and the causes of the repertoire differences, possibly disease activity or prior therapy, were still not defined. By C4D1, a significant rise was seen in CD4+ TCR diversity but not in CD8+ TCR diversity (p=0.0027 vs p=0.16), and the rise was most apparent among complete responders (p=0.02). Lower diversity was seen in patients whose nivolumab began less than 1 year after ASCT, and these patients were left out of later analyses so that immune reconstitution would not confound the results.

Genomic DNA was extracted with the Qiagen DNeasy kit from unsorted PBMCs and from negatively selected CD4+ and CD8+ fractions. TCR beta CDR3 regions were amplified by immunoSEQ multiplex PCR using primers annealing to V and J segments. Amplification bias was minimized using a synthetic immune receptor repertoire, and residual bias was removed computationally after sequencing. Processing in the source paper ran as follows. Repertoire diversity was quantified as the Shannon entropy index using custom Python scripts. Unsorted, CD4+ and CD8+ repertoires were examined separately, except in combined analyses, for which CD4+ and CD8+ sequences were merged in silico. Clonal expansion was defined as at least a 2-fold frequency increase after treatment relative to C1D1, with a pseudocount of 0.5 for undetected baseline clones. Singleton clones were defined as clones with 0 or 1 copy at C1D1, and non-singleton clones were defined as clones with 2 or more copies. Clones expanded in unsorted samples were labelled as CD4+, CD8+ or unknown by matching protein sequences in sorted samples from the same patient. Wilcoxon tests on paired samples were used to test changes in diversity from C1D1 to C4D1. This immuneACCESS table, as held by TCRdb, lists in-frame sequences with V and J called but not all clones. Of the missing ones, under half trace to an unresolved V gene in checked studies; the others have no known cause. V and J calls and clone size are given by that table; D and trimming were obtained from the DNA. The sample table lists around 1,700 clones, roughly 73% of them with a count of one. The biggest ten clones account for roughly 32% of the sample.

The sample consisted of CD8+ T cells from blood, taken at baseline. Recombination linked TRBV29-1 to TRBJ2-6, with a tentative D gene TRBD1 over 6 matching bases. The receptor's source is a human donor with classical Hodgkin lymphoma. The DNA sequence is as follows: TGCAGCGTTGAAGATAGATCGGACAGCCTCTCTGGGGCCAACGTCCTGACTTTC. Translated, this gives CSVEDRSDSLSGANVLTF.